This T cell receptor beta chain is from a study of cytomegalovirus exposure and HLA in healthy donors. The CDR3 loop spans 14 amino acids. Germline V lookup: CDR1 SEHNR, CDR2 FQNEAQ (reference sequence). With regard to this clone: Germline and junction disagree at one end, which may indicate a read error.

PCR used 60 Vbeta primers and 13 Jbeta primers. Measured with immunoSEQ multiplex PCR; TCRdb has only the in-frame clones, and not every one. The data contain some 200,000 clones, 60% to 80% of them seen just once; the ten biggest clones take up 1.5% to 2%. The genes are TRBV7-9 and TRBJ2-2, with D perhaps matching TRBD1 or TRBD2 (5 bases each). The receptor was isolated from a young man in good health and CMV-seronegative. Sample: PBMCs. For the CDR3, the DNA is TGTTCCAGCAGAGGGGATGGGTCCACCGGGGAGCTGTTTTTT. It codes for CSSRGDGSTGELFF. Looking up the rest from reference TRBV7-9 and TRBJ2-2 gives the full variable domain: DTGVSQNPRHKITKRGQNVTFRCDPISEHNRLYWYRQTLGQGPEFLTYFQNEAQLEKSRLLSDRFSAERPKGSFSTLEIQRTEQGDSAMYLCSSRGDGSTGELFFGEGSRLTVL.